Listed below are T cell receptor beta chains from one sample, sequenced in a study of CD8 T cells in Susac syndrome. TCRdb passed the immunoSEQ multiplex PCR reads through MiXCR, listing each CDR3 protein once. The sample yields about 69,000 distinct CDR3 sequences, 85% to 95% seen once. Sequences were obtained from CD8+ T cells from PBMCs. These receptors were taken from a human donor in good health. Each CDR3 is given with its conserved first and last residue. Fields, in order: D gene, clone size, V gene, J gene, CDR3 DNA, CDR3 protein. A D gene is named only where the DNA matches it firmly. Clone size, where shown, is once, few, many, or a class for clones that have expanded.

>-|once|TRBV7-3|TRBJ2-3
TGTGCCAGCAGCTTAAGGGGGAATGCAGATACGCAGTATTTT
CASSLRGNADTQYF
>-|-|TRBV27|TRBJ2-7
TGTGCCAGCAGTTTATCGTTGCGGGAGCAGTACTTC
CASSLSLREQYF
>-|-|TRBV7-8|TRBJ2-2
TGTGCCAGCAGCCAGAGGAAGGGCCCGAACACCGGGGAGCTGTTTTTT
CASSQRKGPNTGELFF
>-|-|TRBV9|TRBJ1-6
TGTGCCAGCAGCGTAGCGGCAGGCCGCTCCTATAATTCACCCCTCCACTTT
CASSVAAGRSYNSPLHF
>-|-|TRBV6-2/TRBV6-3|TRBJ2-7
TGTGCCAGCAGTTACGCAGGGTGGCGCGAGCAGTACTTC
CASSYAGWREQYF
>TRBD1|-|TRBV7-9|TRBJ1-2
TGTGCCCAGGGGGCGCCCTCCTATGGCTACACCTTC
CAQGAPSYGYTF
>TRBD2|-|TRBV12-3/TRBV12-4|TRBJ2-5
TGTGCCAGCAGCCGGACTAGCGGGGTGGGCGAGACCCAGTACTTC
CASSRTSGVGETQYF
>TRBD1|-|TRBV14|TRBJ2-5
TGTGCCAGCAGCGGTGGGGACAGTCCGTTTGAGACCCAGTACTTC
CASSGGDSPFETQYF
>-|-|TRBV7-9|TRBJ2-2
TGTGCCACGGCACCGGGGGAGCTGTTTTTT
CATAPGELFF
>-|-|TRBV7-9|TRBJ1-5
TGTGCCAGCAGGGCGGGGGGGCTCAATCAGCCCCAGCATTTT
CASRAGGLNQPQHF
>-|once|TRBV5-1|TRBJ1-1
TGCGCCAGCAGCTGGGGATCTGAAGCTTTCTTT
CASSWGSEAFF
>-|once|TRBV9|TRBJ2-3
TGTGCCAGCAGCTTCTCGAGGGTAACAGATACGCAGTATTTT
CASSFSRVTDTQYF
>TRBD1|-|TRBV7-9|TRBJ1-1
TGTGCCAGCAGCTCAACAGGGGATGGCACTGAAGCTTTCTTT
CASSSTGDGTEAFF
>-|-|TRBV24-1|TRBJ1-5
TGTGCCACCCCCGACTGCAATCAGCCCCAGCATTTT
CATPDCNQPQHF
>-|-|TRBV12-3/TRBV12-4|TRBJ2-1
TGTGCCAGCAGTTTACGTGTAGGGGCGATTTACAATGAGCAGTTCTTC
CASSLRVGAIYNEQFF
>-|-|TRBV7-9|TRBJ2-3
TGTGCCAGCAGCTTAGATACGGACTTTCAAGATACGCAGTATTTT
CASSLDTDFQDTQYF
>-|-|TRBV4-1|TRBJ1-2
TGCGCCAGCAGCCAAATTCAGGGAAACGGCTATGGCTACACCTTC
CASSQIQGNGYGYTF
>-|-|TRBV7-9|TRBJ1-1
TGTGCCAGCAGCTTAGTAGGGGGACGGGACACTGAAGCTTTCTTT
CASSLVGGRDTEAFF
>-|-|TRBV19|TRBJ2-1
TGTGCCAGTAGTTACCGCGGGTACAATGAGCAGTTCTTC
CASSYRGYNEQFF
>-|-|TRBV25-1|TRBJ1-1
TGTGCCAGCAGTGGATACGATACGGGGAACACTGAAGCTTTCTTT
CASSGYDTGNTEAFF
>TRBD1|-|TRBV27|TRBJ2-6
TGTGCCAGTAGACAGGGATGGGCGGCCAACGTCCTGACTTTC
CASRQGWAANVLTF
>TRBD2|-|TRBV7-9|TRBJ2-1
TGTGCCAGCAGCCCTATGGAGCGGGGGAGCTCCTACAATGAGCAGTTCTTC
CASSPMERGSSYNEQFF
>-|-|TRBV6-5|TRBJ2-5
TGTGCCAGCAGTCCGCCGGGTTCGGGGGCCCAGTACTTC
CASSPPGSGAQYF
>-|once|TRBV29-1|TRBJ2-1
TGCAGCGTTGAACAAGGGTTAGGGTACAATGAGCAGTTCTTC
CSVEQGLGYNEQFF
>TRBD2|-|TRBV4-1|TRBJ2-1
TGCGCCAGCAGCCCCTTTGGGGCTAGCGGGGGGCACTACAATGAGCAGTTCTTC
CASSPFGASGGHYNEQFF
>-|once|TRBV4-3|TRBJ2-1
TGCGCCAGCTCTCCAAATATGGAGACAGTGGACAATGAGCAGTTCTTC
CASSPNMETVDNEQFF
>-|-|TRBV5-1|TRBJ2-1
TGCGCCAGCAGCTTGGGGCTTAGGGACCTCACAGCCCATGAGCAGTTCTTC
CASSLGLRDLTAHEQFF
>TRBD2|-|TRBV7-3|TRBJ2-5
TGTGCCAGCAGTCGTGGCGGGGGGGTTCAAGAGACCCAGTACTTC
CASSRGGGVQETQYF
>TRBD1|-|TRBV5-5|TRBJ1-1
TGTGCCAGCAGCTCCCGGGACAGGGGATGGGAGAACACTGAAGCTTTCTTT
CASSSRDRGWENTEAFF
>-|-|TRBV5-1|TRBJ2-1
TGCGCCAGCAGCGCACAGGATTTCCCGAGGAATGAGCAGTTCTTC
CASSAQDFPRNEQFF
>-|-|TRBV12-3/TRBV12-4|TRBJ2-7
TGTGCCAGCAGCCTACCTGGGGACGAGCAGTACTTC
CASSLPGDEQYF
>-|-|TRBV27|TRBJ1-4
TGTGCCAGCAGTCTTACTGCAACTAATGAAAAACTGTTTTTT
CASSLTATNEKLFF
>TRBD1|-|TRBV19|TRBJ2-1
TGTGCCAGTAGTCCGACAGGGTCAGGCAATGAGCAGTTCTTC
CASSPTGSGNEQFF
>-|-|TRBV25-1|TRBJ1-1
TGTGCCAGCAGTGAAGCCGAAACGGGAATGAACACTGAAGCTTTCTTT
CASSEAETGMNTEAFF
>-|-|TRBV23-1|TRBJ2-7
TGCGCCAGCAGTCAATCAACACATCGCGAGCAGTACTTC
CASSQSTHREQYF
>-|-|TRBV15|TRBJ2-2
TGTGCCACCAGCAGAGATTCCGCTACGAACACCGGGGAGCTGTTTTTT
CATSRDSATNTGELFF
>-|-|TRBV7-9|TRBJ1-5
TGTGCCAGCAGCTTAGGTGCGGAGCCCCAGCATTTT
CASSLGAEPQHF
>TRBD1|-|TRBV13|TRBJ1-2
TGTGCCAGCAGCTTAGACAGGGGAGGATATGGCTACACCTTC
CASSLDRGGYGYTF
>-|few|TRBV7-9|TRBJ2-1
TGTGCCAGCAGTTCGGGGGCTCACCCCAATGAGCAGTTCTTC
CASSSGAHPNEQFF
>-|once|TRBV5-1|TRBJ2-5
TGCGCCAGCAGCTCCCCGTACGAAGGGCAAGAGACCCAGTACTTC
CASSSPYEGQETQYF
>-|-|TRBV6-5|TRBJ1-2
TGTGCCAGCAGTGCGGACATTGCTCATGGCTACACCTTC
CASSADIAHGYTF
>-|-|TRBV27|TRBJ2-5
TGTGCCAGCAGTTTTTCCGGCGGGGGCCCTCCAGAGACCCAGTACTTC
CASSFSGGGPPETQYF
>TRBD1|-|TRBV2|TRBJ2-7
TGTGCCAGCAGTGAAGGGACAGGGGGCCCCTACGAGCAGTACTTC
CASSEGTGGPYEQYF
>TRBD2|-|TRBV4-1|TRBJ2-7
TGCGCCAGCAGCCCTACTAGCGGGGGCCTCTACGAGCAGTACTTC
CASSPTSGGLYEQYF
>-|once|TRBV13|TRBJ2-5
TGTGCCAGCAGCTCCAGGGGTGGCTCAGGGGAGACCCAGTACTTC
CASSSRGGSGETQYF
>TRBD1|-|TRBV10-3|TRBJ1-4
TGCCGAGTCAGGGGGCATCTTGAAAAACTGTTTTTT
CRVRGHLEKLFF
>TRBD1|-|TRBV9|TRBJ1-5
TGTGCCAGCAGCGTAGAGGCGCTCGACAGGGGGCCTACCAATCAGCCCCAGCATTTT
CASSVEALDRGPTNQPQHF
>-|-|TRBV28|TRBJ2-7
TGTGCCAGCAGTTTAGGAGGGGCCTTAAACTCCTACGAGCAGTACTTC
CASSLGGALNSYEQYF
>-|-|TRBV7-9|TRBJ1-1
TGTGCCAGCGGCCGGGACTGGGGGACGAACACTGAAGCTTTCTTT
CASGRDWGTNTEAFF
>-|-|TRBV5-1|TRBJ2-1
TGCGCCAGCACGGAACAGAGCTCCTACAATGAGCAGTTCTTC
CASTEQSSYNEQFF
>-|-|TRBV27|TRBJ2-5
TGTGCCAGCATCTTGGGAGAGACCCAGTACTTC
CASILGETQYF